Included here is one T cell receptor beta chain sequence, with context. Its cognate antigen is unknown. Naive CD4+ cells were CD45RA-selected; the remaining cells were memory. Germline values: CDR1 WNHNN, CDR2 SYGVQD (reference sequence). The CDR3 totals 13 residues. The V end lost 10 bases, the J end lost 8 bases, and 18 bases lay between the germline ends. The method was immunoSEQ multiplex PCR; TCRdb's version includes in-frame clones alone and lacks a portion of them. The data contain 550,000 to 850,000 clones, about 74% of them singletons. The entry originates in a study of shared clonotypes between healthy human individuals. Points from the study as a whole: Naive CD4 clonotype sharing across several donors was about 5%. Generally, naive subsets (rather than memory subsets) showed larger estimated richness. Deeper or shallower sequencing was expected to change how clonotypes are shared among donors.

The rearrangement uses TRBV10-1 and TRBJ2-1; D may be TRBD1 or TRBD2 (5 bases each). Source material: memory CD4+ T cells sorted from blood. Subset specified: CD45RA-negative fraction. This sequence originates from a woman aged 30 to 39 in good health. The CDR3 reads CATSTGGRDEQFF. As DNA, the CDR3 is TGCGCCACCTCGACTGGGGGTCGCGATGAGCAGTTCTTC.